This TCR beta chain comes out of a study of T cell repertoires in cytomegalovirus infection (dated by TCRdb to the late 2010s). Some background on the complete study: Donor HLA type was relevant to the analysis, as public TCR beta signatures indicated carriage of CMV infection together with the matching HLA type. Overall results and qualifications from the work: In the ex vivo response, HLA-C-restricted CMV-specific TCR beta clonotypes were dominant, and in two of eight donors the single most frequent clonotype came from this HLA-C-restricted group. Carriers of CMV infection plus the relevant HLA type were discriminated by the cumulative frequency of public TCR beta family members in the study cohort and in an independent roughly 340-donor cohort.

The junction shows trimming of 1 base on V and 4 bases on J, plus 7 bases between the germline ends. The CDR3 runs 12 amino acids, cysteine and phenylalanine included. Only CDR3 DNA remains: 36 bases, in frame from the first base. As encoded in the germline V gene (reference sequence), CDR1 is DFQATT while CDR2 is SNEGSKA. Comments on this clonotype: No antigen is known for it. Base-call qualities are not available, and no considerably larger clone is one nucleotide away.

TCRdb lists the instrument as Illumina HiSeq 1500. The public sequencing data were trimmed at Q25 with fastp and processed into clonotypes with MiXCR by TCRdb, which kept only in-frame beta chains. Rows are unified per CDR3 protein, each entry keeping the most common DNA and genes. Across this sample there are approximately 700,000 distinct CDR3 sequences, with 35% to 45% seen only once. Of the sample, around 3% is held by the ten largest clones. The sequencing sample was made of PBMCs. The rearrangement joined TRBV20-1 to TRBJ1-1, with the D segment identity uncertain. The clonotype comes from a human donor in good health (CMV status not recorded). Some clones in this sample may be carry-over from other donors' samples. The CDR3 loop reads CSARVRSTEAFF. The sequenced DNA: TGCAGTGCTAGAGTGCGGAGCACTGAAGCTTTCTTT.